The rows below give T cell receptor beta chains drawn from one sample of a study of blood T cell repertoires in COVID-19. The assay was immunoSEQ multiplex PCR, and TCRdb's table has in-frame clones only and misses some. The table has approximately 280,000 clones, approximately 85% seen once. The sample taken for sequencing was peripheral blood. The receptor source for this set is a man aged 45-60 years with active or convalescent COVID-19. Both conserved end residues are trimmed from each CDR3.

j_gene: TRBJ1-2; v_gene: TRBV6-5; CDR3aa: ASSRPGQGDGYT
j_gene: TRBJ2-7; v_gene: TRBV28; CDR3aa: ASSSTMSSYEQY
j_gene: TRBJ1-2; v_gene: TRBV18; CDR3aa: ASSPSGTGSYGYT
j_gene: TRBJ1-2; v_gene: TRBV5-1; CDR3aa: ASSLKDRGFSGYT
j_gene: TRBJ2-6; v_gene: TRBV28; CDR3aa: ASIGGSSGANVLT
j_gene: TRBJ2-7; v_gene: TRBV21-1; CDR3aa: ASSKSQLAPEDYEQY
j_gene: TRBJ2-5; v_gene: TRBV10-3; CDR3aa: AISGGSQETQY
j_gene: TRBJ2-4; v_gene: TRBV6-1; CDR3aa: ASSETGAGGAKNIQY
j_gene: TRBJ1-4; v_gene: TRBV5-1; CDR3aa: ASSLGPNEKLF
j_gene: TRBJ1-1; v_gene: TRBV4-2; CDR3aa: ASSQAGLLNTEAF
j_gene: TRBJ2-7; v_gene: TRBV4-1; CDR3aa: ASSQESSGGYEQY
j_gene: TRBJ1-2; v_gene: TRBV6-2/TRBV6-3; CDR3aa: ASSPPTTKGQANYGCT
j_gene: TRBJ2-2; v_gene: TRBV7-6; CDR3aa: ASSLQLAGGPTGELF
j_gene: TRBJ2-2; v_gene: TRBV19; CDR3aa: ASSIQQVTGELF
j_gene: TRBJ2-1; v_gene: TRBV5-1; CDR3aa: ASSSLGSGRTDEQF
j_gene: TRBJ2-1; v_gene: TRBV19; CDR3aa: ASSTRTSGRVGGEQF
j_gene: TRBJ2-1; v_gene: TRBV11-2; CDR3aa: ASSPTSGLYNEQF
j_gene: TRBJ1-4; v_gene: TRBV12-5; CDR3aa: ASGRGTANEKLF
j_gene: TRBJ2-5; v_gene: TRBV3-1/TRBV3-2; CDR3aa: ASSQYASGNRETQY
j_gene: TRBJ2-2; v_gene: TRBV9; CDR3aa: ASSVGHNTGELF
j_gene: TRBJ2-1; v_gene: TRBV7-9; CDR3aa: ASSLEGEQF
j_gene: TRBJ1-2; v_gene: TRBV19; CDR3aa: ASSTRTGPYGYT
j_gene: TRBJ1-2; v_gene: TRBV19; CDR3aa: ASSPADRNYGYT
j_gene: TRBJ1-4; v_gene: TRBV28; CDR3aa: ASNRPGQGNEKLF
j_gene: TRBJ1-2; v_gene: TRBV4-2; CDR3aa: ASSQDGRGGDYGYT
j_gene: TRBJ1-3; v_gene: TRBV5-1; CDR3aa: ASSPYSHSGNTIY
j_gene: TRBJ2-3; v_gene: TRBV10-3; CDR3aa: AIRGANFNSSNTDTQY
j_gene: TRBJ2-1; v_gene: TRBV5-1; CDR3aa: ASSLGGTGGTRGYYNEQF
j_gene: TRBJ2-1; v_gene: TRBV7-6; CDR3aa: ASSAGGPAPYNEQF
j_gene: TRBJ2-7; v_gene: TRBV4-2; CDR3aa: ASSQDGAGVYEQY
j_gene: TRBJ1-2; v_gene: TRBV19; CDR3aa: ASSPDRLPSNYGYT
j_gene: TRBJ2-3; v_gene: TRBV14; CDR3aa: ASSLEDTQY
j_gene: TRBJ1-2; v_gene: TRBV30; CDR3aa: AWENSYGYT
j_gene: TRBJ2-3; v_gene: TRBV3-1/TRBV3-2; CDR3aa: ASTASSGDTQY
j_gene: TRBJ1-1; v_gene: TRBV6-5; CDR3aa: ASSYSRTGYEAF
j_gene: TRBJ2-3; v_gene: TRBV5-1; CDR3aa: ASTSPTGVADTQY
j_gene: TRBJ2-7; v_gene: TRBV11-2; CDR3aa: ASSGQQNSYEQY
j_gene: TRBJ2-1; v_gene: TRBV19; CDR3aa: ASSPLAGGAYNEQF
j_gene: TRBJ2-5; v_gene: TRBV12-3/TRBV12-4; CDR3aa: ASQVRETQY
j_gene: TRBJ1-2; v_gene: TRBV10-2; CDR3aa: ASSESERVSGYT
j_gene: TRBJ2-3; v_gene: TRBV13; CDR3aa: ASSSLSGRARGTDTQY
j_gene: TRBJ2-3; v_gene: TRBV12-5; CDR3aa: ASGGLSLITDTQY
j_gene: TRBJ2-7; v_gene: TRBV7-2; CDR3aa: ASSAQASGTYEQY
j_gene: TRBJ2-5; v_gene: TRBV6-6; CDR3aa: ASHRGGGSPQTQY
j_gene: TRBJ1-2; v_gene: TRBV21-1; CDR3aa: ASSKGQGQLFYGYT